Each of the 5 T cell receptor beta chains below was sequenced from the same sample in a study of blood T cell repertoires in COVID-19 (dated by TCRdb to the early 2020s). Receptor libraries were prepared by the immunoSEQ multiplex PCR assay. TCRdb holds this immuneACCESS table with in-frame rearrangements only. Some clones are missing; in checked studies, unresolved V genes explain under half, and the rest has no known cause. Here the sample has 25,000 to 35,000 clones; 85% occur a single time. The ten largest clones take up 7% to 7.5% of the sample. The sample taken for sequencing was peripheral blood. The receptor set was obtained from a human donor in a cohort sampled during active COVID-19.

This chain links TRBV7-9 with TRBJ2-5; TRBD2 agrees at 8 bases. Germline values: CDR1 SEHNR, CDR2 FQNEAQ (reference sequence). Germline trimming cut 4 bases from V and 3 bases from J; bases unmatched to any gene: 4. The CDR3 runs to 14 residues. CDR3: CASSWTGGEETQYF. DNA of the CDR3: TGTGCCAGCAGCTGGACCGGGGGGGAAGAGACCCAGTACTTC.

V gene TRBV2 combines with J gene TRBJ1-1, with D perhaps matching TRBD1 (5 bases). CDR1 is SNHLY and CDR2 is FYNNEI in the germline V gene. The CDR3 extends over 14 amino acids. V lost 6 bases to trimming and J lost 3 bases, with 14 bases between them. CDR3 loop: CASRLGQGYTEAFF. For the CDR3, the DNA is TGTGCCAGCAGGCTGGGGCAGGGTTACACTGAAGCTTTCTTT.

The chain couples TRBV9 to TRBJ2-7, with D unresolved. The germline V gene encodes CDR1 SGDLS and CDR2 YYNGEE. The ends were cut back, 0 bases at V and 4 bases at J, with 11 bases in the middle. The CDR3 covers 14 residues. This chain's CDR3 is CASSVGVGPYEQYF. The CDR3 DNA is TGTGCCAGCAGCGTAGGGGTGGGCCCGTACGAGCAGTACTTC.

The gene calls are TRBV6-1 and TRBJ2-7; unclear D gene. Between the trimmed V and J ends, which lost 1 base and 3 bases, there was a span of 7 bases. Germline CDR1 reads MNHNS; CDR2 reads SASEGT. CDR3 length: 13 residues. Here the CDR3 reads CASSEDSGYEQYF. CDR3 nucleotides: TGTGCCAGCAGTGAAGACAGTGGCTACGAGCAGTACTTC.

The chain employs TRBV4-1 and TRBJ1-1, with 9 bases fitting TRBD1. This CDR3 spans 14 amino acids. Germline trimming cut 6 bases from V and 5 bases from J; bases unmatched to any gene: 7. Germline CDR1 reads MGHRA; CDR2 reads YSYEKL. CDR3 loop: CASSYGQGWTEAFF. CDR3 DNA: TGCGCCAGCAGTTACGGACAGGGGTGGACTGAAGCTTTCTTT.